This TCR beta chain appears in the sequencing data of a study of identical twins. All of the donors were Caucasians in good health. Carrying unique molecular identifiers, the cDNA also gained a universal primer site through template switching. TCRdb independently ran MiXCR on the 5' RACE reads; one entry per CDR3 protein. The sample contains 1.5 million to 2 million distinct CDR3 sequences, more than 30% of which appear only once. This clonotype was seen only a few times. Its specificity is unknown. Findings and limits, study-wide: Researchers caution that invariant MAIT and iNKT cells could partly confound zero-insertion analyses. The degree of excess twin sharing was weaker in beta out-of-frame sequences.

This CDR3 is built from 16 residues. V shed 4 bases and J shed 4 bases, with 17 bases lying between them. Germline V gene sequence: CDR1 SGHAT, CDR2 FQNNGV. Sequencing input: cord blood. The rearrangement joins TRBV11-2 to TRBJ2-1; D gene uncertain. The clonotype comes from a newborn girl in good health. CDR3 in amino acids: CASSSIRVGKYNEQFF. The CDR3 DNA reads TGTGCCAGCAGCTCAATTAGGGTGGGCAAATACAATGAGCAGTTCTTC.